This entry is about one T cell receptor beta chain. Its specificity is unknown. Addition of a universal primer site occurred through template switching, and cDNA carried unique molecular identifiers. TCRdb recomputed calls from the 5' RACE reads with MiXCR, one row per CDR3 protein. The repertoire consists of about 550,000 distinct CDR3 sequences, with about a fifth occurring once and the leading ten covering 0.48%. The data stem from a study of identical twins. Study-wide points: Insertions were reduced in abundant cord blood beta clonotypes but not in memory repertoires.

The CDR3 runs 15 residues. J lost 7 bases, V lost 3 bases, and 8 bases had no gene match. CDR1 is SGDLS, CDR2 YYNGEE, per germline. These sequences were also reported in another study, on yellow fever vaccine responses in identical twins.

Sample: CD4+ T cells sorted from blood. The TCR comes from a woman between 18 and 30 years old in good health. The chain joins TRBV9 to TRBJ2-1; 9 nucleotides line up with TRBD2. In DNA form, the CDR3 reads TGTGCCAGCAGCGCGGTAGCGGGAGCATCAAATGAGCAGTTCTTC. It codes for CASSAVAGASNEQFF.